This paragraph covers one TCR beta chain sequence. The data were obtained in a study of blood T cell repertoires in COVID-19. The wider study: Sources were T cells, B-cell-depleted T cells, or PBMCs; the material itself was cDNA or gDNA.

It was during active infection that Seattle patients were enrolled and then longitudinally followed. Assay: immunoSEQ multiplex PCR; the TCRdb copy retains only in-frame clones and omits some. In the table there are 200,000 to 250,000 clones, 83% of which are singletons. This CDR3 is 16 amino acids long. Deletions cut 6 bases from V and 2 bases from J, with 17 bases between. CDR1 is MDHEN and CDR2 is SYDVKM in the germline V gene. The sample was peripheral blood. V usage is TRBV28 and J usage is TRBJ1-3; no clear D. This TCR was sampled from a woman aged 25-40 years with COVID-19, enrolled during active disease. This CDR3 reads CASSLPGYPAGNTIYF. CDR3 DNA: TGTGCCAGCAGCCTTCCGGGATACCCGGCTGGAAACACCATATATTTT. Using reference TRBV28 and TRBJ1-3 for the parts outside the CDR3, the full variable domain is DVKVTQSSRYLVKRTGEKVFLECVQDMDHENMFWYRQDPGLGLRLIYFSYDVKMKEKGDIPEGYSVSREKKERFSLILESASTNQTSMYLCASSLPGYPAGNTIYFGEGSWLTVV.